This T cell receptor beta chain originates from a study of T cell responses to AZD1222 COVID-19 vaccine. The J segment lost 4 bases and the V segment lost 5 bases, leaving 5 bases of the junction unmatched. The CDR3 runs to 15 residues. CDR1 and CDR2 (germline): MNHEY, SVGAGI. Turning to this clone: Its antigen is currently unknown.

Method: immunoSEQ multiplex PCR; TCRdb's copy keeps in-frame clones and lacks some. The table has roughly 120,000 clones, around 90% seen once. General observations from the study: Spike-spanning, vaccine-associated CD4 TCRs were dominant at 160-218 and 743-854. The donors showed a predominance of white British ancestry and of females, with possible underestimation of clonal diversity.

The specimen was peripheral blood, collected 28 days after the second AZD1222 dose. The clonotype was recovered from an adult who received the AZD1222 COVID-19 vaccine. This chain links TRBV6-5 with TRBJ2-1, with 10 bases lining up with TRBD2. Written as DNA, the CDR3 is TGTGCCAGCAGTCGGGGGACTAGCGCATACAATGAGCAGTTCTTC. It codes for CASSRGTSAYNEQFF.